This record looks at one T cell receptor (beta chain) sequence and its context. The target antigen is unknown. The record originates from a study of cytomegalovirus exposure and HLA in healthy donors. The study, taken as a whole, reports: Rare TCR sequences predominated, though certain public TCRs were found in many donors. The investigators catalogued 164 TCR beta chains as cytomegalovirus-associated. As was reported, the classifier diagnosed cytomegalovirus status with high specificity and sensitivity. Subsequent analysis revealed that first-cohort TCR clusters tended to co-occur in the 120 or so validation repertoires.

V lost 4 bases to trimming and J lost 7 bases, with 8 bases between them. Germline V gene sequence: CDR1 SGHRS, CDR2 YFSETQ. There are 12 residues in the CDR3. TCRdb's table, derived via immunoSEQ multiplex PCR, lists solely in-frame clones and lacks some. This sample has roughly 180,000 clones, with 86% found just once. Sequencing was carried out using PBMCs. This receptor was obtained from a man aged 25 to 40 in good health and CMV-seropositive. The V call is TRBV5-1, the J call TRBJ2-2; D remains unclear. The CDR3 is CASSPSYGELFF. Written as DNA, the CDR3 is TGCGCCAGCAGCCCCTCATACGGGGAGCTGTTTTTT.